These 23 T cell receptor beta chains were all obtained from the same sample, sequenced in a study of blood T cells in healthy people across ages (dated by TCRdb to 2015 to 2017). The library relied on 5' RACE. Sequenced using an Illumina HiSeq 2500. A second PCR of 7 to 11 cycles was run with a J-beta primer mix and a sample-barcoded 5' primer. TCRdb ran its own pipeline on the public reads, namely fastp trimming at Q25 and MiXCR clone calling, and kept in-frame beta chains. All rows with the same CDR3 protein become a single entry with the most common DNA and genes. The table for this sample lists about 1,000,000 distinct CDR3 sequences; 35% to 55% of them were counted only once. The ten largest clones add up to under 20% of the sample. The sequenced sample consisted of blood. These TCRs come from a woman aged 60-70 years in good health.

In DNA form, the CDR3 reads TGCAGTGCTAGTGTAGCGGGAGGGCCGAATGAGCAGTTCTTC. It is translated as CSASVAGGPNEQFF. The gene calls are TRBV20-1 and TRBJ2-1; TRBD2 matches 11 bases. This CDR3 region has 14 residues. From germline, CDR1 is DFQATT and CDR2 SNEGSKA (reference sequence). Unmatched junction bases numbered 5, after V lost 3 bases and J lost 7 bases.

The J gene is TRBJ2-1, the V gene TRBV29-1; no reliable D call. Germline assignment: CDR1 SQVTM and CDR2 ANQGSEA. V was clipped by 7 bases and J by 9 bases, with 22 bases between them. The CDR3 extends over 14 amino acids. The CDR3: CSAAVTPRTTEQFF. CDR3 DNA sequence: TGCAGCGCTGCAGTGACCCCCCGCACCACTGAGCAGTTCTTC.

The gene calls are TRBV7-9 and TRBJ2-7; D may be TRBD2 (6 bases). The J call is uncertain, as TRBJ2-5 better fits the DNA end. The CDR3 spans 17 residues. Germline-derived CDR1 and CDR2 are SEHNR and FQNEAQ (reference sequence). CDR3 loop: CASSPQRGGKGLETQYF. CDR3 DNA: TGTGCCAGCAGCCCCCAGAGAGGCGGGAAGGGACTAGAGACCCAGTACTTC.

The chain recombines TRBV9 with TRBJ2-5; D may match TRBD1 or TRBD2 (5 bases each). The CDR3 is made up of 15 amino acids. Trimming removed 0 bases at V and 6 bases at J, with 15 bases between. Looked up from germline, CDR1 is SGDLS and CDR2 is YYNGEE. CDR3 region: CASSVGGRSRKTQYF. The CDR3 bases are TGTGCCAGCAGCGTAGGGGGACGGAGCCGAAAGACCCAGTACTTC.

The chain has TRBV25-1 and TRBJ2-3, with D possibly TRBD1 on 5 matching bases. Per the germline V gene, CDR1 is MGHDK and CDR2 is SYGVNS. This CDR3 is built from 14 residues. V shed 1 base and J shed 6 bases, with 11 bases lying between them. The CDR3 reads CASSEWGSPDTQYF. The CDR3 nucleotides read TGTGCCAGCAGTGAATGGGGCAGCCCCGATACGCAGTATTTT.

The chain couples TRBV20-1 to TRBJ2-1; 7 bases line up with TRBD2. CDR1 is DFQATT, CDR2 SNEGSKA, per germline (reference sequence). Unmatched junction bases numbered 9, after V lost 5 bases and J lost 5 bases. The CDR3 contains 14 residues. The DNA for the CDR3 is TGCAGTGCTCCCGCGGGGGTGACTAACAATGAGCAGTTCTTC. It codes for CSAPAGVTNNEQFF.

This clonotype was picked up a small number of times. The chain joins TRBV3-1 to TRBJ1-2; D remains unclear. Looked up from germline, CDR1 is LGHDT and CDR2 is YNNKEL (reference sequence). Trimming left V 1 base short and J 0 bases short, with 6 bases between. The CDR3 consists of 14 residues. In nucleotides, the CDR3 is TGTGCCAGCAGCCAAGGCCCGGCTAACTATGGCTACACCTTC. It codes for CASSQGPANYGYTF.

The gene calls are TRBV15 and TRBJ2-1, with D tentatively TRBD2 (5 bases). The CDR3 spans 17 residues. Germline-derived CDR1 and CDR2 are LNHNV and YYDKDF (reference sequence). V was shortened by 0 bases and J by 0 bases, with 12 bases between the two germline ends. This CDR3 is CATSRDLASSSYNEQFF. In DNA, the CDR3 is TGTGCCACCAGCAGAGATCTAGCTTCAAGCTCCTACAATGAGCAGTTCTTC.

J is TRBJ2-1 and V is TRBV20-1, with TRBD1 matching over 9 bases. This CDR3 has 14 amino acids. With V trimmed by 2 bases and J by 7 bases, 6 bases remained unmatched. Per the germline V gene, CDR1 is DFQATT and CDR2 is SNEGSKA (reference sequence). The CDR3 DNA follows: TGCAGTGCTAGAACAGGGACAGGGTTTAATGAGCAGTTCTTC. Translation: CSARTGTGFNEQFF.

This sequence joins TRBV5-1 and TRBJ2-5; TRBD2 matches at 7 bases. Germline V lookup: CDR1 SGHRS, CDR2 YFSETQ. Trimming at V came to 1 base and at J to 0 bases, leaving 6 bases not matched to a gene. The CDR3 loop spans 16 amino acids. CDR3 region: CASSLPRGLNQETQYF. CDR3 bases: TGCGCCAGCAGCTTGCCAAGGGGACTAAACCAAGAGACCCAGTACTTC.

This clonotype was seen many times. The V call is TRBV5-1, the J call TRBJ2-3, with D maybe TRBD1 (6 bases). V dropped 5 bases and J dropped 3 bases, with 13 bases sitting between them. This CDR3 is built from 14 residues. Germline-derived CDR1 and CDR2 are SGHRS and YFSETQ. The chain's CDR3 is CASSPDTGTDTQYF. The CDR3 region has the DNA TGCGCCAGCAGTCCCGACACAGGGACAGATACGCAGTATTTT.

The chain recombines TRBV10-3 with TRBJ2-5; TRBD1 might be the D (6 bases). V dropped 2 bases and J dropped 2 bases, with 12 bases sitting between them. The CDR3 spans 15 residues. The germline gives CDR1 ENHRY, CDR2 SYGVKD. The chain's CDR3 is CAISEGQTSQETQYF. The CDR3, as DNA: TGTGCCATCAGTGAGGGACAGACTTCGCAAGAGACCCAGTACTTC.

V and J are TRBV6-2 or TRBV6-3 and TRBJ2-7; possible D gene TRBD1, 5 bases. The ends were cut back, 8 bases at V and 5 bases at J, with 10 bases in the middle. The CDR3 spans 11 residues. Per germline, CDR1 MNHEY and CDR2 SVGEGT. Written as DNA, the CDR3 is TGTGCCAGCTCCAGGGTCCACGAGCAGTACTTC. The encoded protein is CASSRVHEQYF.

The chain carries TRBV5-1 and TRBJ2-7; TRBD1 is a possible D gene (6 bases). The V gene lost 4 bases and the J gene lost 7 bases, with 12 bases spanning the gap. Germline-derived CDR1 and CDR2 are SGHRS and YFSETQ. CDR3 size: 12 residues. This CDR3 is CASSKQGQEQYF. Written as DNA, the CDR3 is TGCGCCAGCAGCAAACAGGGTCAAGAGCAGTACTTC.

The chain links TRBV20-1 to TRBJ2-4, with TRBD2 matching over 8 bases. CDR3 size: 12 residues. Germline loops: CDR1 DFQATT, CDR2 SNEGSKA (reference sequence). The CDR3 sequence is CSEAGEYNEQYF. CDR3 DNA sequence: TGCAGCGAAGCGGGGGAATACAATGAGCAGTACTTC.

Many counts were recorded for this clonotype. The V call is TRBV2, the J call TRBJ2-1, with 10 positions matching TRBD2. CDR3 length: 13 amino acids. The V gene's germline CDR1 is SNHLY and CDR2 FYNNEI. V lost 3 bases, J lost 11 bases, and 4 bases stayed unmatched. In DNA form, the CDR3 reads TGTGCCAGCAGTGACCCAGCGGGGGGGAAGCAGTTCTTC. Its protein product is CASSDPAGGKQFF.

The CDR3, as DNA: TGCGCCAGCCGACTAGCGGGAGACACCGGGGAGCTGTTTTTT. It specifies CASRLAGDTGELFF. The chain employs TRBV5-1 and TRBJ2-2; 12 bases map to TRBD2. Trimming removed 7 bases from V and 3 bases from J; junction bases left unmatched: 1. The CDR3 length is 14 residues. The germline V gene encodes CDR1 SGHRS and CDR2 YFSETQ.

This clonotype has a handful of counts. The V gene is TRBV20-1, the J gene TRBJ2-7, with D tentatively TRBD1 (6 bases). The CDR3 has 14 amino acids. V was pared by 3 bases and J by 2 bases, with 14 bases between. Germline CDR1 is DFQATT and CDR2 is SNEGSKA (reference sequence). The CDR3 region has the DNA TGCAGTGCTAGGGACCTCAGGGGAACCTACGAGCAGTACTTC. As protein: CSARDLRGTYEQYF.

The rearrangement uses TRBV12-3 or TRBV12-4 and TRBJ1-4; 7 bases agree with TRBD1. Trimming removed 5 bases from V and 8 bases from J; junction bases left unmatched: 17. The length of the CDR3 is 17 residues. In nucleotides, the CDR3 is TGTGCCAGCAGTCCTAGACAGGGCGTCCAATATCCGGAAAAACTGTTTTTT. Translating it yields CASSPRQGVQYPEKLFF.

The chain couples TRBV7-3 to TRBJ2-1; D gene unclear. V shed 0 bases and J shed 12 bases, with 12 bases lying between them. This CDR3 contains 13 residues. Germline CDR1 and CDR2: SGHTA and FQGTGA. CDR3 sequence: CASSLTNRERQFF. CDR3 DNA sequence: TGTGCCAGCAGCTTAACGAATCGAGAGAGGCAGTTCTTC.

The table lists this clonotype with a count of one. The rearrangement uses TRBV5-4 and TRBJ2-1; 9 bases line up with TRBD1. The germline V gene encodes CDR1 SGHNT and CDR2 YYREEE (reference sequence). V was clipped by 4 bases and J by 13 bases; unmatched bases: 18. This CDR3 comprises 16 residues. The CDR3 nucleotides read TGTGCCAGCAGCCCCACCGGGACAGGGAGCATTGAGACCCAGTTCTTC. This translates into CASSPTGTGSIETQFF.

CDR3 loop: CASMGGGRGEQFF. The CDR3 region has the DNA TGTGCCAGCATGGGTGGCGGGAGGGGTGAGCAGTTCTTC. V usage is TRBV3-1 and J usage is TRBJ2-1; TRBD2 agrees at 9 bases. Germline V lookup: CDR1 LGHDT, CDR2 YNNKEL (reference sequence). CDR3 length: 13 amino acids. The V segment lost 7 bases and the J segment 9 bases; nucleotides outside the gene matches: 7.

The CDR3 DNA sequence: TGTGCCAGCGCCTCTGAGGGGTTCAGCACAGATACGCAGTATTTT. This gives the protein CASASEGFSTDTQYF. V usage is TRBV7-2 and J usage is TRBJ2-3; D may correspond to TRBD1 or TRBD2 (5 bases each). Trimming shortened V by 8 bases and J by 0 bases, and 15 bases separated the two germline ends. Germline values: CDR1 SGHTA, CDR2 FQGNSA. The CDR3 has 15 amino acids.